This is a list of T cell receptor beta chains from one sample in a study of blood T cell repertoires in COVID-19. Using immunoSEQ multiplex PCR, the repertoire was profiled, and TCRdb retains in-frame clones only, with some absent. The table shows about 50,000 clones, with 92% occurring only once. Sequences were obtained from peripheral blood. These receptors all stem from a man aged 50-59 years with active COVID-19. Each CDR3 is given with its conserved first and last residue. D genes are given only for firm matches. Size is stated for part of the rows, as once, few or many counts, or as a class when the clone is expanded.

TRBV20-1	.	17	TRBD2	TRBJ2-1	CSASSAGLAGPNNEQFF	TGCAGTGCTAGTTCCGCGGGACTAGCGGGTCCCAACAATGAGCAGTTCTTC
TRBV5-5	once	15	TRBD2	TRBJ2-7	CASSLEGGATYEQYF	TGTGCCAGCAGCTTGGAGGGAGGGGCTACCTACGAGCAGTACTTC
TRBV28	.	16	.	TRBJ2-3	CASSLIRMRSTDTQYF	TGTGCCAGCAGTTTAATAAGGATGCGGAGTACAGATACGCAGTATTTT
TRBV4-1	.	15	TRBD1	TRBJ2-7	CASSQDRDREGEQYF	TGCGCCAGCAGCCAAGACCGGGACAGGGAAGGCGAGCAGTACTTC
TRBV4-1	.	15	TRBD2	TRBJ2-3	CASSQDGRGTDTQYF	TGCGCCAGCAGCCAAGACGGGAGGGGGACAGATACGCAGTATTTT
TRBV19	.	14	.	TRBJ2-3	CASTPGLITDTQYF	TGTGCCAGTACCCCGGGACTTATCACAGATACGCAGTATTTT
TRBV14	once	17	TRBD1	TRBJ2-1	CASSQDFGRGRIDEQFF	TGTGCCAGCAGCCAAGATTTTGGCAGGGGGCGGATCGATGAGCAGTTCTTC
TRBV6-5	.	14	.	TRBJ1-4	CASRQGSANEKLFF	TGTGCCAGCAGGCAGGGATCCGCTAATGAAAAACTGTTTTTT
TRBV7-2	.	15	TRBD1	TRBJ1-6	CASSLAGTDNSPLHF	TGTGCCAGCAGCTTAGCCGGGACAGATAATTCACCCCTCCACTTT
TRBV7-2	.	14	.	TRBJ1-6	CASSLGLINSPLHF	TGTGCCAGCAGCTTGGGACTCATTAATTCACCCCTCCACTTT
TRBV29-1	.	16	TRBD2	TRBJ2-1	CSVDLHRDYTYNEQFF	TGCAGCGTTGATCTCCACCGGGACTATACATACAATGAGCAGTTCTTC
TRBV9	.	13	TRBD1	TRBJ1-5	CASLRQGNQPQHF	TGTGCCAGCCTTCGACAGGGTAATCAGCCCCAGCATTTT
TRBV30	.	11	.	TRBJ1-1	CAWSITREAFF	TGTGCCTGGAGTATCACGAGGGAAGCTTTCTTT
TRBV7-6	.	18	TRBD2	TRBJ2-3	CASSLGFWTSGRADTQYF	TGTGCCAGCAGCTTAGGGTTCTGGACTAGCGGGAGGGCAGATACGCAGTATTTT
TRBV9	.	16	TRBD2	TRBJ2-4	CASSAGTSGGWDIQYF	TGTGCCAGCAGCGCCGGGACTAGCGGGGGGTGGGACATTCAGTACTTC
TRBV28	.	14	.	TRBJ2-7	CASSAKLRAYEQYF	TGTGCCAGCAGTGCAAAGCTCAGGGCCTACGAGCAGTACTTC
TRBV18	.	17	TRBD1	TRBJ2-5	CASSPVLLLGGEETQYF	TGTGCCAGCTCACCCGTACTGCTATTAGGGGGCGAAGAGACCCAGTACTTC
TRBV6-5	.	14	.	TRBJ2-1	CASEGPVAYNEQFF	TGTGCCAGCGAGGGTCCGGTCGCCTACAATGAGCAGTTCTTC
TRBV29-1	.	14	.	TRBJ1-1	CSVQGSFMNTEAFF	TGCAGCGTTCAGGGGTCTTTCATGAACACTGAAGCTTTCTTT
TRBV6-5	.	14	TRBD1	TRBJ2-1	CASRRQGPYNEQFF	TGTGCCAGCAGGCGACAGGGGCCCTACAATGAGCAGTTCTTC
TRBV7-9	.	11	.	TRBJ2-3	CASTREDTQYF	TGTGCCAGCACCCGGGAGGATACGCAGTATTTT
TRBV7-2	.	14	TRBD1	TRBJ2-1	CASSLTPPRTGEFF	TGTGCCAGCAGCCTTACCCCACCCAGGACAGGGGAGTTCTTC
TRBV19	.	14	.	TRBJ1-1	CASSPGAMNTEAFF	TGTGCCAGTAGTCCAGGGGCTATGAACACTGAAGCTTTCTTT
TRBV6-6	.	14	.	TRBJ2-2	CASSFLANTGELFF	TGTGCCAGCAGTTTCCTAGCGAACACCGGGGAGCTGTTTTTT
TRBV4-3	.	12	.	TRBJ2-7	CASPSGNYEQYF	TGCGCCAGCCCGTCGGGTAATTACGAGCAGTACTTC
TRBV10-1	.	14	TRBD2	TRBJ2-1	CASSEGLAGREQFF	TGCGCCAGCAGTGAAGGACTAGCGGGACGCGAGCAGTTCTTC
TRBV11-2	.	14	.	TRBJ1-4	CASSLGATNEKLFF	TGTGCCAGCAGCTTGGGCGCAACTAATGAAAAACTGTTTTTT
TRBV11-3	.	14	.	TRBJ1-1	CASSFGRDETEAFF	TGTGCCAGCAGCTTTGGCAGGGATGAGACTGAAGCTTTCTTT
TRBV7-9	.	16	.	TRBJ1-6	CASTSSMGQGQSPLHF	TGTGCCAGCACCTCTAGTATGGGGCAGGGGCAATCACCCCTCCACTTT
TRBV9	.	15	.	TRBJ2-1	CASTSTSSAHNEQFF	TGTGCCAGCACCAGTACGTCTAGCGCCCATAATGAGCAGTTCTTC
TRBV11-2	.	17	.	TRBJ2-4	CASSLVGFQGTKNIQYF	TGTGCCAGCAGCTTAGTCGGGTTTCAGGGGACCAAAAACATTCAGTACTTC
TRBV4-1	.	14	.	TRBJ2-5	CASSQVPSSETQYF	TGCGCCAGCAGCCAAGTCCCCTCTTCAGAGACCCAGTACTTC
TRBV4-2	.	15	.	TRBJ2-5	CASSQATRGKETQYF	TGTGCCAGCAGCCAAGCTACAAGGGGGAAAGAGACCCAGTACTTC
TRBV24-1	.	16	.	TRBJ2-3	CATSDFTQGRTDTQYF	TGTGCCACCAGTGATTTTACCCAGGGCCGCACAGATACGCAGTATTTT
TRBV27	.	16	.	TRBJ1-6	CASSERRETRESPLHF	TGTGCCAGCAGCGAACGCCGGGAAACTAGGGAGTCACCCCTCCACTTT
TRBV19	.	14	.	TRBJ1-2	CASSGRGTGGGYTF	TGTGCCAGTAGTGGAAGGGGGACGGGAGGTGGCTACACCTTC
TRBV5-8	once	17	TRBD1	TRBJ1-5	CASSGPGQGASFQPQHF	TGTGCCAGCAGCGGTCCGGGACAGGGGGCGTCTTTTCAGCCCCAGCATTTT
TRBV27	.	14	.	TRBJ1-6	CASSPGFGNSPLHF	TGTGCCAGCTCCCCAGGCTTTGGGAATTCACCCCTCCACTTT
TRBV4-1	.	15	TRBD1	TRBJ2-3	CASSQGQGPADTQYF	TGCGCCAGCAGCCAAGGACAGGGGCCCGCAGATACGCAGTATTTT
TRBV27	.	16	TRBD2	TRBJ2-1	CASRRLAGGPYNEQFF	TGTGCCAGCAGGCGCTTAGCGGGAGGGCCGTACAATGAGCAGTTCTTC
TRBV9	.	20	TRBD2	TRBJ2-1	CASSALAVAGAQVSYNEQFF	TGTGCCAGCAGCGCCCTGGCAGTAGCGGGGGCGCAAGTCTCCTACAATGAGCAGTTCTTC
TRBV5-4	.	16	TRBD2	TRBJ2-1	CASSLGLAGAYNEQFF	TGTGCCAGCAGCTTGGGACTAGCGGGGGCCTACAATGAGCAGTTCTTC
TRBV5-4	.	16	.	TRBJ2-2	CASSLAGAANTGELFF	TGTGCCAGCAGCTTGGCGGGAGCGGCAAACACCGGGGAGCTGTTTTTT
TRBV11-2	.	17	.	TRBJ2-7	CASSPGVGWDTAYEQYF	TGTGCCAGCAGCCCAGGTGTCGGGTGGGACACAGCCTACGAGCAGTACTTC
TRBV18	.	15	.	TRBJ2-1	CASSPAPGKVGEQFF	TGTGCCAGCTCACCGGCGCCGGGTAAGGTTGGGGAGCAGTTCTTC
TRBV7-9	.	15	TRBD2	TRBJ2-2	CASSTRGRGLGELFF	TGTGCCAGCAGCACCCGAGGTCGGGGACTAGGGGAGCTGTTTTTT
TRBV5-5	.	14	.	TRBJ2-5	CASSFGQPKETQYF	TGTGCCAGCAGCTTCGGACAGCCAAAAGAGACCCAGTACTTC
TRBV4-1	.	15	.	TRBJ2-2	CASSQESNVNGELFF	TGCGCCAGCAGCCAAGAGTCTAATGTGAACGGGGAGCTGTTTTTT
TRBV11-2	.	13	.	TRBJ2-3	CASSLWAVDTQYF	TGTGCCAGCAGCTTATGGGCAGTAGATACGCAGTATTTT
TRBV4-3	few	13	.	TRBJ2-7	CASSQALDNEQYF	TGCGCCAGCAGCCAAGCCCTGGACAACGAGCAGTACTTC
TRBV10-2	once	16	TRBD2	TRBJ2-2	CASRDGLAGGPGELFF	TGCGCCAGCAGGGATGGACTAGCGGGAGGGCCCGGGGAGCTGTTTTTT
TRBV6-4	.	13	.	TRBJ1-6	CASSATQDSPLHF	TGTGCCAGCAGTGCAACACAGGATTCACCCCTCCACTTT
TRBV6-5	.	15	.	TRBJ1-2	CASSYSIQTSYGYTF	TGTGCCAGCAGTTACTCGATTCAGACATCGTATGGCTACACCTTC
TRBV3-1/TRBV3-2	once	14	TRBD2	TRBJ2-1	CASTRTSWHNEQFF	TGTGCCAGCACCAGGACTAGCTGGCACAATGAGCAGTTCTTC
TRBV19	.	15	TRBD2	TRBJ2-1	CASKSSGRALQEQFF	TGTGCCAGTAAGAGTAGCGGGAGGGCCCTCCAGGAGCAGTTCTTC
TRBV5-1	once	16	.	TRBJ1-5	CASSLAPGELNQPQHF	TGCGCCAGCAGCTTGGCCCCAGGGGAGTTGAATCAGCCCCAGCATTTT